This T cell receptor (beta chain) stems from a study of long-term antiretroviral therapy in people with HIV (dated by TCRdb to between 2021 and 2024). Study-level background: The earliest samples were collected about a decade before the 2015 WHO recommendation for immediate ART, when ART was typically delayed until CD4 counts fell. This retrospective serial study examined whether starting ART and sustained HIV suppression were associated with changes in the composition and diversity of the TRB repertoire in peripheral blood. A total of 192 cryopreserved PBMC samples came from 30 adults with confirmed HIV infection and were collected serially over a mean of approximately six years (range 1-12). Of the roughly 30 participants with HIV, more than 10 were female. No cross-contamination during QIAcube processing was shown when test extractions of a monoclonal T-cell line were performed alongside 30 to 40 polyclonal samples. Overall study results and their limits: Expanded TRB clones identified before ART initiation dominated the repertoire at all time points, although this dominance fluctuated and declined in many PLHIV after ART. Since PBMC availability was limited, sequencing covered only the TCR beta chain, with no alpha chain pairing. Starting ART was linked to a significant rise in TRB diversity, yet even after long-term ART the diversity remained significantly lower than in transplant donor controls. Because cell numbers in pre-ART samples were limited, unsorted PBMC were profiled instead of sorted CD4+ and CD8+ T cells. HIV repertoires had narrower CDR3 length ranges than controls, and the network structure suggested an antigen-experienced repertoire that shifted only slightly toward naive after ART. Inferences about post-ART repertoire changes are limited because no data were available on ART adherence, viral resistance or therapy changes. The samples span the years 2004 to 2017, and the ART regimens used may be less effective than current regimens.

On this clone: What antigen it recognizes has not been identified. Base-call qualities are not available, and no considerably larger clone is one nucleotide away.

Inclusion was restricted to participants for whom at least one PBMC sample before ART initiation and at least two post-ART samples were available. All participants with HIV were treated in the United States of America. Before DNA extraction, cryopreserved samples containing roughly 1-11 million PBMC were thawed and washed. At the time of the earliest PBMC sample, participants with HIV were aged between roughly 20 and 55 years. Each participant contributed PBMC samples from 1-4 timepoints before ART initiation and 2-8 timepoints after ART initiation, with a median of 7 samples. Serial HIV viral load, CD4+ T-cell count, ART history and demographic data were obtained for every participant. Genomic DNA was extracted from unsorted PBMC with a Qiagen kit on a QIAcube, with processing performed in batches of 12 samples. The cysteine opens and the phenylalanine closes a CDR3 of 17 amino acids. Kept here is only the CDR3 DNA, which spans 51 bases and is read in frame from base 1. V is pruned by 4 bases and J by 6 bases, leaving 17 bases of the junction without a gene match. CDR1 and CDR2 (LGHNA, YSLEER) derive from the germline V gene.

Sequencing of the TRB variable region was done with the immunoSEQ hsTCRB v3.0 assay at survey level resolution. The targeted TRB sequencing depth was roughly 40,000-50,000 T-cell genomes per sample. An Illumina MiSeq with a v3 150-cycle kit was used to sequence the pooled TRB libraries. The authors' pipeline ran thus. Repertoire analysis ran in R within a reproducible Nextflow workflow covering QC, data transformation and analysis. LymphoSeq2, an R package for exploring AIRR-Seq data, was used to implement custom analyses. A handful of samples yielding fewer than 5000 total TRB sequences were excluded, leaving around 200 analyzed HIV repertoires. Among the approximately 180 retained HIV repertoires, 55 to 60 were collected before ART initiation and 129 after ART initiation. Each repertoire was downsampled to 5000 TRB nucleotide sequences, and summary statistics were averaged across 100 downsampling iterations. Only TRB sequences with CDR3 regions of at least seven amino acids were retained for analysis. Diversity was measured with a Shannon entropy-derived clonality score and the Gini coefficient. In repertoire networks, the top 5000 CDR3 amino acid sequences were linked whenever an edit distance of one separated two sequences. For TRB CDR3 amino acid sequences, antigen specificity groups and MHC restriction were predicted with GLIPH2. To flag known CMV, EBV, HIV or tissue antigen associations, CDR3 amino acid sequences were matched against VDJdb and McPAS-TCR. Pre-ART, post-ART and control groups were compared with Wilcoxon signed-rank tests and Holm-Bonferroni correction. TCRdb limited this immuneACCESS table to in-frame rearrangements with V and J called. A share of clones is missing; checked studies link under half to unresolved V genes, and the rest is unexplained. V and J calls and clone size are those listed in that table; D and trimming were worked out from the DNA. Here the sample has fewer than 25,000 clones; 81% occur a single time. The ten top clones hold around 7.2% of the sample.

The sequencing here drew on unsorted PBMCs, taken 1.5 years after starting antiretroviral therapy. The clonotype originates from a man aged 25 to 40 with HIV. The sequence joins TRBV4-3 to TRBJ2-7, and 8 junction bases match TRBD1. The nucleotide sequence reads TGCGCCAGCAGCCCACAAGTAGGGACAGGAATATTGGGCGAGCAGTACTTC. Translated, this gives CASSPQVGTGILGEQYF.